The T cell receptor (beta chain) under discussion was sequenced for a study of T cell responses to AZD1222 COVID-19 vaccine. The method was immunoSEQ multiplex PCR; TCRdb's version includes in-frame clones alone and lacks a portion of them. This repertoire shows some 200,000 clones, approximately 92% found once; its top ten account for less than 11%. The J segment lost 11 bases and the V segment lost 2 bases, leaving 8 bases of the junction unmatched. Germline V lookup: CDR1 MNHEY, CDR2 SMNVEV (reference sequence). This CDR3 has 14 amino acids. The chain is built from TRBV27 and TRBJ2-3; 9 bases map to TRBD2. The clonotype was recovered from an adult in good health. The sequenced sample was peripheral blood, obtained on day 0 of AZD1222 vaccination. The CDR3 spells CASSLIAAGGRQYF. The DNA for the CDR3 is TGTGCCAGCAGTTTAATCGCGGCGGGGGGGCGGCAGTATTTT.